The clone carrying this TCR beta chain was seen a handful of times. Time point denoted: patch test 2, 6 weeks after DPC sensitization. The treatment was: therapeutic diphenylcyclopropenone sensitization with weekly scalp DPC. The record originates from a study of human T cells and chemical hapten exposure. Study background: Reading of the patch tests, which applied 0.01% DPC to the upper back, occurred at 6 days.

The CDR3 contains 13 residues. Germline loops: CDR1 SEHNR, CDR2 FQNEAQ (reference sequence). Trimming cost V 8 bases and J 4 bases, with 12 bases left between them. TCRdb analysed the RACE reads with MiXCR anew, one entry per CDR3 protein. The repertoire holds approximately 84,000 distinct CDR3 sequences, with around 9.6% as singletons. The chain joins TRBV7-9 to TRBJ2-1, with D unclear. The source is a woman aged 25 to 39 with alopecia areata. Some clones in this sample may be carry-over from other donors' samples. The source was whole blood, collected in connection with sensitization to the hapten diphenylcyclopropenone (DPC). For the CDR3, the DNA is TGTGCCAGCCCAAGAGGAGAATACAATGAGCAGTTCTTC. Encoded protein: CASPRGEYNEQFF.